This is a list of T cell receptor beta chains from one sample in a study of cytomegalovirus exposure and HLA in healthy donors. Only in-frame clones appear in the TCRdb table, and some are missing; sequencing was by immunoSEQ multiplex PCR. This sample carries about 160,000 clones, roughly 90% of them seen once, and the ten largest clones take under 2.5%. The sample was PBMCs. The receptor source for this set is a woman between 18 and 30 years old in good health and CMV-seronegative. Each CDR3 is given with its conserved first and last residue. The order of the fields is J gene, V gene, CDR3 protein.

j_call: TRBJ2-3; v_call: TRBV27; cdr3_aa: CASSFVRVSTDTQYF
j_call: TRBJ2-3; v_call: TRBV7-6; cdr3_aa: CASSLGLDTQYF
j_call: TRBJ2-2; v_call: TRBV28; cdr3_aa: CASSSLPGHTPMGELFF
j_call: TRBJ2-1; v_call: TRBV27; cdr3_aa: CAVGAGGLAGPNEQFF
j_call: TRBJ2-3; v_call: TRBV7-3; cdr3_aa: CASSLTGGDTQYF
j_call: TRBJ2-1; v_call: TRBV4-1; cdr3_aa: CASSHLVQGNEQFF
j_call: TRBJ1-2; v_call: TRBV10-3; cdr3_aa: CAINAANYGYTF
j_call: TRBJ2-1; v_call: TRBV6-6; cdr3_aa: CASSGPGLHSYNEQFF
j_call: TRBJ1-5; v_call: TRBV6-6; cdr3_aa: CASSYPLAQVGQPQHF
j_call: TRBJ1-2; v_call: TRBV10-3; cdr3_aa: CAIRGDRGLYGYTF
j_call: TRBJ2-7; v_call: TRBV27; cdr3_aa: CASSLSRGTGSYEQYF
j_call: TRBJ2-2; v_call: TRBV7-7; cdr3_aa: CASSLAGTGSSGELFF
j_call: NA; v_call: TRBV29-1; cdr3_aa: CSAAGRGYEQYF
j_call: TRBJ2-5; v_call: TRBV2; cdr3_aa: CASSEGGAFRETQYF
j_call: TRBJ2-7; v_call: TRBV27; cdr3_aa: CASSLAISGTPTQYF
j_call: TRBJ1-3; v_call: TRBV7-2; cdr3_aa: CASSLLGTPGNTIYF
j_call: TRBJ1-2; v_call: TRBV9; cdr3_aa: CASSVGKNLRPGVIANYGYTF
j_call: TRBJ2-2; v_call: TRBV5-1; cdr3_aa: CASSLTLVNTGELFF
j_call: TRBJ2-5; v_call: TRBV30; cdr3_aa: CAWSQGLAGGIETQYF
j_call: TRBJ2-1; v_call: TRBV5-5; cdr3_aa: CASSLGGSIDEQFF
j_call: TRBJ1-1; v_call: TRBV6-1; cdr3_aa: CASTPGLQNTEAFF
j_call: TRBJ2-6; v_call: TRBV28; cdr3_aa: CASSSGSSNVLTF